A selection of T cell receptor beta chains follows, all from one sample in a study of shared clonotypes between healthy human individuals. The protocol was immunoSEQ multiplex PCR, while the TCRdb copy is restricted to in-frame clones and leaves out a portion. In the table there are some 500,000 clones, 90% to 96% of which are singletons. Sequenced input: naive CD4+ T cells sorted from blood. The receptor source for this set is a woman aged 30 to 39 in good health. CDR3s include the opening cysteine and the closing phenylalanine or tryptophan. D genes are given only for firm matches. A row's size may be missing; if present it is once, few, many or a size class.

V,J,D,size,CDR3,DNA
TRBV10-1,TRBJ2-7,-,-,CASSGPSESFEGEQYF,TGCGCCAGCAGTGGTCCTAGCGAGTCCTTCGAGGGGGAGCAGTACTTC
TRBV28,TRBJ1-1,TRBD1,-,CASSLLQHGTGDTEAFF,TGTGCCAGCAGTTTATTACAACATGGGACAGGGGACACTGAAGCTTTCTTT
TRBV7-7,TRBJ2-5,-,-,CASSLAGEGETQYF,TGTGCCAGCAGCTTAGCAGGGGAAGGAGAGACCCAGTACTTC
TRBV5-1,TRBJ2-7,TRBD2,-,CASSPQREVSYEQYF,TGCGCCAGCAGCCCGCAGCGGGAGGTATCCTACGAGCAGTACTTC
TRBV27,TRBJ2-2,TRBD2,-,CASSLGLAPGELFF,TGTGCCAGCAGTTTAGGACTAGCCCCCGGGGAGCTGTTTTTT
TRBV28,TRBJ1-5,-,once,CASTFTSNQPQHF,TGTGCCAGCACTTTTACCAGCAATCAGCCCCAGCATTTT
TRBV5-1,TRBJ2-1,TRBD1,-,CASSPGQGAYNEQFF,TGCGCCAGCAGCCCAGGACAGGGGGCATACAATGAGCAGTTCTTC
TRBV11-2,TRBJ2-3,TRBD2,-,CASSLGLAEDTDTQYF,TGTGCCAGCAGCTTAGGGCTAGCGGAGGACACAGATACGCAGTATTTT
TRBV5-1,TRBJ1-3,-,-,CASSLLGDSGNTIYF,TGCGCCAGCAGCTTGTTGGGTGATTCTGGAAACACCATATATTTT
TRBV6-1,TRBJ2-7,-,once,CASSEIVGETYEQYF,TGTGCCAGCAGTGAGATCGTGGGGGAGACCTACGAGCAGTACTTC
TRBV11-2,TRBJ2-2,TRBD2,-,CASSLVFSTSGRPGELFF,TGTGCCAGCAGCTTAGTGTTCTCGACTAGCGGGAGGCCCGGGGAGCTGTTTTTT
TRBV7-9,TRBJ2-1,-,-,CASSLAGGYNEQFF,TGTGCCAGCAGCTTAGCCGGCGGTTACAATGAGCAGTTCTTC
TRBV18,TRBJ1-1,TRBD1,-,CASSETGDTEAFF,TGTGCCAGCTCTGAGACAGGGGACACTGAAGCTTTCTTT
TRBV5-1,TRBJ2-5,-,-,CASSLDPGPQETQYF,TGCGCCAGCAGCTTGGATCCGGGACCCCAAGAGACCCAGTACTTC
TRBV29-1,TRBJ2-7,-,-,CSVEDWGSHEQYF,TGCAGCGTTGAAGATTGGGGCTCCCACGAGCAGTACTTC
TRBV28,TRBJ2-4,-,-,CASRGSGLAKNIQYF,TGTGCCAGCAGGGGGTCGGGGTTAGCCAAAAACATTCAGTACTTC
TRBV28,TRBJ2-5,-,-,CASSLWSLGHGKETQYF,TGTGCCAGCAGTTTATGGTCTTTGGGACACGGAAAAGAGACCCAGTACTTC
TRBV11-2,TRBJ2-7,-,-,CASSLERRGPYEQYF,TGTGCCAGCAGCTTAGAACGGCGGGGTCCCTACGAGCAGTACTTC
TRBV4-1,TRBJ2-5,TRBD2,-,CASSQGVAGGPGETQYF,TGCGCCAGCAGCCAAGGGGTTGCGGGAGGGCCGGGGGAGACCCAGTACTTC
TRBV6-1,TRBJ2-5,-,-,CASSGVAGRQWETQYF,TGTGCCAGCAGTGGGGTGGCGGGACGCCAATGGGAGACCCAGTACTTC
TRBV19,TRBJ1-2,TRBD1,-,CASSIDQGGLNTF,TGTGCCAGTAGTATAGACCAGGGGGGTCTCAACACCTTC
TRBV25-1,TRBJ2-7,-,-,CASSGPKGNSYEQYF,TGTGCCAGCAGTGGTCCCAAGGGGAACTCCTACGAGCAGTACTTC
TRBV2,TRBJ1-1,-,-,CASRRPRVESTEAFF,TGTGCCAGCAGGCGTCCCAGGGTTGAGAGCACTGAAGCTTTCTTT
TRBV27,TRBJ2-4,-,once,CASSSTPRNIQYF,TGTGCCAGCAGTTCCACCCCTAGGAACATTCAGTACTTC
TRBV7-9,TRBJ2-1,TRBD2,-,CASSLGLAGGPYNEQFF,TGTGCCAGCAGCCTTGGACTAGCGGGAGGGCCTTACAATGAGCAGTTCTTC
TRBV28,TRBJ2-1,TRBD2,-,CASSLRTSVYNEQFF,TGTGCCAGCAGTTTAAGGACTAGCGTATACAATGAGCAGTTCTTC
TRBV11-3,TRBJ1-1,-,-,CASSASGTLMNTEAFF,TGTGCCAGCAGCGCCTCCGGGACGCTCATGAACACTGAAGCTTTCTTT
TRBV28,TRBJ2-1,TRBD2,-,CASSLGGRYNEQFF,TGTGCCAGCAGTTTGGGCGGGAGGTACAATGAGCAGTTCTTC
TRBV5-1,TRBJ2-7,TRBD1,-,CASSLPLDRGISYEQYF,TGCGCCAGCAGCTTGCCCCTGGACAGGGGGATCTCCTACGAGCAGTACTTC
TRBV10-1,TRBJ2-2,-,-,CASSEGTGELFF,TGCGCCAGCAGTGAGGGCACCGGGGAGCTGTTTTTT
TRBV6-5,TRBJ1-3,TRBD1,-,CASLRQGENTIYF,TGTGCCAGTCTCCGACAGGGGGAAAACACCATATATTTT
TRBV11-3,TRBJ2-1,TRBD2,-,CASSSRTSGSNEQFF,TGTGCCAGCAGCTCGAGGACTAGCGGGAGCAATGAGCAGTTCTTC
TRBV29-1,TRBJ2-5,TRBD2,-,CSVASLAGPQETQYF,TGCAGCGTTGCGTCGCTAGCGGGACCTCAAGAGACCCAGTACTTC